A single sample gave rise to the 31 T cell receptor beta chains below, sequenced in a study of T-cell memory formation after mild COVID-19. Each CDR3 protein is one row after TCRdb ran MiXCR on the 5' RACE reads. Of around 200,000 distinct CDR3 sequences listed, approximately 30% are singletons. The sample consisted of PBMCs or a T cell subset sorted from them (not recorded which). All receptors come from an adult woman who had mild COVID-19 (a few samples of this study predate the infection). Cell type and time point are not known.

The chain's CDR3 is CATSDPGQANYGYTF. The CDR3 bases are TGTGCCACCAGTGACCCGGGACAGGCTAACTATGGCTACACCTTC. The chain recombines TRBV24-1 with TRBJ1-2; 8 bases are a match to TRBD1. The V gene's germline CDR1 is KGHDR and CDR2 SFDVKD. The length of the CDR3 is 15 residues. The ends lost 4 bases at V and 0 bases at J; junction bases unmatched: 3.

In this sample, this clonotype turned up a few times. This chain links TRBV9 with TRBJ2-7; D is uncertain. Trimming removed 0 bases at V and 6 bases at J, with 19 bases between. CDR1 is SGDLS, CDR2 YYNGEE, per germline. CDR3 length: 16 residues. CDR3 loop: CASSVVDSALSGEQYF. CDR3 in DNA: TGTGCCAGCAGCGTAGTCGACTCAGCCTTGAGTGGCGAGCAGTACTTC.

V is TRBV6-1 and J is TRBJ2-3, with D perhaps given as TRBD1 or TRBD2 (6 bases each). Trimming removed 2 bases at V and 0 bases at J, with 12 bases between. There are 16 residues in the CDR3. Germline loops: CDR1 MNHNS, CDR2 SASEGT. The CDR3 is CASSEFRGLSTDTQYF. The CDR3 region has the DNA TGTGCCAGCAGTGAATTTCGGGGGCTTAGCACAGATACGCAGTATTTT.

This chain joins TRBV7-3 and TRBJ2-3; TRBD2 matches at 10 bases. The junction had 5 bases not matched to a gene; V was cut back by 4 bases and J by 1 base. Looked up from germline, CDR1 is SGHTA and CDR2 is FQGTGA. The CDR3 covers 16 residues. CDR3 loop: CASSSPLAGGTDTQYF. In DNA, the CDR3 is TGTGCCAGCAGCTCCCCCCTAGCGGGGGGCACAGATACGCAGTATTTT.

The CDR3 spells CASSDPRGALYGYTF. The CDR3 coding sequence is TGTGCCAGCAGTGATCCCAGGGGGGCCCTCTATGGCTACACCTTC. The V and J genes are TRBV25-1 and TRBJ1-2; 7 nucleotides match TRBD1. This CDR3 comprises 15 residues. The ends lost 3 bases at V and 4 bases at J; junction bases unmatched: 8. Looked up from germline, CDR1 is MGHDK and CDR2 is SYGVNS.

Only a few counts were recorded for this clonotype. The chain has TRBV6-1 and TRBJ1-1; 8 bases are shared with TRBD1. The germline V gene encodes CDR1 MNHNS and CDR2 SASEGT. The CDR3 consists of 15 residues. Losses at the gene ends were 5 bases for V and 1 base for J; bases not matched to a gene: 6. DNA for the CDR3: TGTGCCAGCAGTCCGCGGACAGGGACGAACACTGAAGCTTTCTTT. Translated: CASSPRTGTNTEAFF.

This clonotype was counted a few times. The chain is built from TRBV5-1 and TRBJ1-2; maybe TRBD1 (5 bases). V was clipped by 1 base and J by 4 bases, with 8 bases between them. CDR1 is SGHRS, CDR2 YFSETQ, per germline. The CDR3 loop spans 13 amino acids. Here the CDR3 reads CASSLRGGYGYTF. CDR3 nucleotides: TGCGCCAGCAGCTTGAGGGGCGGCTATGGCTACACCTTC.

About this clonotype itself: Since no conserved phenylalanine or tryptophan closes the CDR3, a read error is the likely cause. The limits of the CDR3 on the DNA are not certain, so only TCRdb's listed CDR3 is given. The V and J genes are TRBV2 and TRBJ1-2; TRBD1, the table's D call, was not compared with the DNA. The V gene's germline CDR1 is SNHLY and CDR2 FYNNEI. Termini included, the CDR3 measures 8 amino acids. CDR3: CASKTGRY.

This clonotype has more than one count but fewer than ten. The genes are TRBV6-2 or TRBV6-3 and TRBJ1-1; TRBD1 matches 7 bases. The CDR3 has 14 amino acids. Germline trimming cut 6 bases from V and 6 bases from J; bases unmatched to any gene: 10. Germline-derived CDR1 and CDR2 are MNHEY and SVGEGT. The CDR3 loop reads CASSIDRVDPEAFF. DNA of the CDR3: TGTGCCAGCAGCATTGACAGGGTTGACCCTGAAGCTTTCTTT.

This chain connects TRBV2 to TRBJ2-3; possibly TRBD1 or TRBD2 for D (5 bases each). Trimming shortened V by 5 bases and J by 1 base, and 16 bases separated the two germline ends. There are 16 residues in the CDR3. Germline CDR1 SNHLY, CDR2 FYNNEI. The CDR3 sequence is CASSLGTQRRTDTQYF. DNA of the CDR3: TGTGCCAGCAGTTTGGGGACCCAGCGGCGCACAGATACGCAGTATTTT.

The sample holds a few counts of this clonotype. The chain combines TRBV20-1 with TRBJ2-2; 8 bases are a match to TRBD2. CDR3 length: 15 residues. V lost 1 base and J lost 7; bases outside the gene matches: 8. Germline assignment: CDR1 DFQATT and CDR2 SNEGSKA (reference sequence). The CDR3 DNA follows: TGCAGTGCTAGAGTCATGAGCGGGGGCATCGGGGAGCTGTTTTTT. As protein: CSARVMSGGIGELFF.

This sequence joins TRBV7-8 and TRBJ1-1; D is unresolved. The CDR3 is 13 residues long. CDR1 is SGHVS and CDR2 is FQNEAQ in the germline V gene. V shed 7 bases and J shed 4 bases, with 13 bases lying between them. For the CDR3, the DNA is TGTGCCAGCACCTCAGGCGGGTTCACTGAAGCTTTCTTT. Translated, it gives CASTSGGFTEAFF.

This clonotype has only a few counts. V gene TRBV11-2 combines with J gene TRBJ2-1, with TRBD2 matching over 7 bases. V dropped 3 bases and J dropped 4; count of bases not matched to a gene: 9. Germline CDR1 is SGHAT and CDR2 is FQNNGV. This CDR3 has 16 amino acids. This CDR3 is CASSLTAGVGYNEQFF. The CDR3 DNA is TGTGCCAGCAGCTTGACGGCGGGAGTGGGGTACAATGAGCAGTTCTTC.

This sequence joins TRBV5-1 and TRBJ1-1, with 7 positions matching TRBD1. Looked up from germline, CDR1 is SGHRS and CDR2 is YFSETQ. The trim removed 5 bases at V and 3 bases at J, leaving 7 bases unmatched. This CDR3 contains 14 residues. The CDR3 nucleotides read TGCGCCAGCAGACCAACTACAGGGGACACTGAAGCTTTCTTT. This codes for CASRPTTGDTEAFF.

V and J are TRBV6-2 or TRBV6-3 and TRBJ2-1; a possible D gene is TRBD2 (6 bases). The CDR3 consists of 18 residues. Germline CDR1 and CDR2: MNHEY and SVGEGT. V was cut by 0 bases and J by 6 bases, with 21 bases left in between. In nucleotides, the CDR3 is TGTGCCAGCAGTTACTCGATCTTTAGCGGAGAGGTGGGCAATGAGCAGTTCTTC. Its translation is CASSYSIFSGEVGNEQFF.

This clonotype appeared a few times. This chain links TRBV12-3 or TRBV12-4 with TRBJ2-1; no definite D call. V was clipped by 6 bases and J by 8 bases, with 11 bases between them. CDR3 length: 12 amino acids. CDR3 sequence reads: CASSRGLHEQFF. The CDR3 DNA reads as TGTGCCAGCAGCCGAGGTTTGCATGAGCAGTTCTTC.

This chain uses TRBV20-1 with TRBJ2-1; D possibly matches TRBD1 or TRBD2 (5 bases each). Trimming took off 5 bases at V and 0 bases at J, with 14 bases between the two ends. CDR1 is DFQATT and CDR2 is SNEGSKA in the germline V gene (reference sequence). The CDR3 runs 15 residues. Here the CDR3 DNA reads TGCAGTGCTCGTGACGGGGCCTACTCCTACAATGAGCAGTTCTTC. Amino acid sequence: CSARDGAYSYNEQFF.

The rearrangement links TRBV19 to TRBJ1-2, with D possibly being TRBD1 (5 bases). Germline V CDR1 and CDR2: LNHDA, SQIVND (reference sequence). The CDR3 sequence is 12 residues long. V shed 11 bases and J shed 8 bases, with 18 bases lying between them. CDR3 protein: CAGGERWGGYTF. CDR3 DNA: TGTGCCGGGGGAGAGAGGTGGGGCGGCTACACCTTC.

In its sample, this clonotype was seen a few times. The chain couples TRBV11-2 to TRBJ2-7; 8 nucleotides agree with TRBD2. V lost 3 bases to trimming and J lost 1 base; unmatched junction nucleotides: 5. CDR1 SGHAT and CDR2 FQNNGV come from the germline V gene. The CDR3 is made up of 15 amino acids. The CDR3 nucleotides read TGTGCCAGCAGCTTGGGGCGGGGGGCTTCCTACGAGCAGTACTTC. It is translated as CASSLGRGASYEQYF.

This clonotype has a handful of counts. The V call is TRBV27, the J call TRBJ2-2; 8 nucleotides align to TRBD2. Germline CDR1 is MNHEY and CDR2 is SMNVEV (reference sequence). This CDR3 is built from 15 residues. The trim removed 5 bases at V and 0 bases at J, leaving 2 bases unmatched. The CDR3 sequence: CASSLSGANTGELFF. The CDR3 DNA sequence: TGTGCCAGCAGTCTTAGCGGGGCGAACACCGGGGAGCTGTTTTTT.

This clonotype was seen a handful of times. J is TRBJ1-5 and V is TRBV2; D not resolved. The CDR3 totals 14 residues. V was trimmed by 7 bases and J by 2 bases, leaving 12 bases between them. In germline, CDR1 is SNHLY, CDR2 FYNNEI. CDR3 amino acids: CASIGGKGNQPQHF. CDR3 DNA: TGTGCCAGCATAGGTGGGAAAGGCAATCAGCCCCAGCATTTT.

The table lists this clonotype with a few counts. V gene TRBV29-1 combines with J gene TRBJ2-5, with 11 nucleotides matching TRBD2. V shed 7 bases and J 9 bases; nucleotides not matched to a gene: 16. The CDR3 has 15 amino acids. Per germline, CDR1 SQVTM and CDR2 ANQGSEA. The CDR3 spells CSALLGLAENWAQYF. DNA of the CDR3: TGCAGCGCACTCTTGGGACTAGCGGAGAACTGGGCCCAGTACTTC.

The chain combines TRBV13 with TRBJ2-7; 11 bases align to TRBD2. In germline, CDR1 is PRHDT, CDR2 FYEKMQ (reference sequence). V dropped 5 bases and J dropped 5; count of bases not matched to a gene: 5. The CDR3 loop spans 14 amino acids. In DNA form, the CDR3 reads TGTGCCAGCAGCCCCGGACTAGCGGGCCACGAGCAGTACTTC. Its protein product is CASSPGLAGHEQYF.

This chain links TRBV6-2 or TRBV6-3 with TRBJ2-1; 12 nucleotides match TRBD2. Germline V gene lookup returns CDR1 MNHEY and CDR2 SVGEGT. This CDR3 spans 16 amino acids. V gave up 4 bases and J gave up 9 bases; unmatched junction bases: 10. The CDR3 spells CASSFLAGGQGSEQFF. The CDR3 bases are TGTGCCAGCAGTTTTCTAGCGGGAGGGCAAGGGAGTGAGCAGTTCTTC.

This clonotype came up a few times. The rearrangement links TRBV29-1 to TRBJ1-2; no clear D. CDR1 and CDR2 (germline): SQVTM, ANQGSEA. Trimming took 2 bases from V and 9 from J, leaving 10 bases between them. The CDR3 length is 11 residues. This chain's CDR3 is CSVERRRSYTF. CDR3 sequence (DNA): TGCAGCGTTGAACGTAGAAGGAGCTACACCTTC.

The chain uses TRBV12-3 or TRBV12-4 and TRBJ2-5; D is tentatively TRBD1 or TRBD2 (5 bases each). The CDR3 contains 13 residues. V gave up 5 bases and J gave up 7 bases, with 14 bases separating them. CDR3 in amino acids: CASSSGGAGTQYF. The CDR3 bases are TGTGCCAGCAGTAGTGGGGGTGCGGGGACCCAGTACTTC.

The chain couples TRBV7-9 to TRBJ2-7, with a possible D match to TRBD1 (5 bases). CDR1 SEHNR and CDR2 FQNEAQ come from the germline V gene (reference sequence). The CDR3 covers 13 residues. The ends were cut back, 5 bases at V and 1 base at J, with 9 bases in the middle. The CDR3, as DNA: TGTGCCAGCAGCCCGACAGCATCCTACGAGCAGTACTTC. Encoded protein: CASSPTASYEQYF.

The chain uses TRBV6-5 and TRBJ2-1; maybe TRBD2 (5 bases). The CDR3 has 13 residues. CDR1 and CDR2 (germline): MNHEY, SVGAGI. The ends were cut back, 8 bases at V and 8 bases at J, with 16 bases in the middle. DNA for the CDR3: TGTGCCAGCCGGCTGCGGGCATGGGATGAGCAGTTCTTC. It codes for CASRLRAWDEQFF.

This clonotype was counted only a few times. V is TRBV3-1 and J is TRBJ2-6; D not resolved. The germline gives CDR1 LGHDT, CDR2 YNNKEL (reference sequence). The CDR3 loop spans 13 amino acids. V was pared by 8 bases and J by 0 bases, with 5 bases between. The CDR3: CASENSGANVLTF. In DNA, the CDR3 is TGTGCCAGCGAAAACTCTGGGGCCAACGTCCTGACTTTC.

This CDR3 is CASSLRDRGFYEQYF. In nucleotides, the CDR3 is TGTGCCAGCAGCCTCCGGGACAGGGGGTTTTACGAGCAGTACTTC. This sequence joins TRBV3-1 and TRBJ2-7; TRBD1 agrees at 11 bases. The germline V gene has CDR1 LGHDT and CDR2 YNNKEL (reference sequence). This CDR3 has 15 amino acids. V was clipped by 4 bases and J by 4 bases; unmatched bases: 6.

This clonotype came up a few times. CDR3 DNA sequence: TGTGCCAGCAGCTTAGTAGTCCTGGCGGGGAACACTGAAGCTTTCTTT. It yields the protein CASSLVVLAGNTEAFF. The V call is TRBV7-9, the J call TRBJ1-1; no clear D gene. The V gene lost 1 base and the J gene lost 1 base, with 13 bases spanning the gap. Germline loops: CDR1 SEHNR, CDR2 FQNEAQ (reference sequence). The CDR3 covers 16 residues.